This TCR beta chain was found in a study of response to subunit inactivated influenza vaccine. Study observations and caveats: Only a handful of new T cells, the authors suggested, are recruited with each seasonal influenza vaccination.

V was pared by 7 bases and J by 5 bases, with 15 bases between. The CDR3 consists of 13 residues. TCRdb analysed the RT-PCR reads with MiXCR anew, one entry per CDR3 protein. The table lists under 800,000 distinct CDR3 sequences, more than 11% of them singletons, with approximately 6.5% in the top ten. About this clonotype: Its antigen remains unidentified.

The chain recombines TRBV12-3 or TRBV12-4 with TRBJ2-7; tentative D call: TRBD2 (5 bases). This clonotype was obtained from a man aged 45-65 years who received an inactivated influenza vaccine. Source: PBMCs from blood, taken around 14 days before vaccination. In DNA form, the CDR3 reads TGTGCCAGCACTCTGGTTAACGGGAACGAGCAGTACTTC. This sequence encodes CASTLVNGNEQYF.